The clone carrying this TCR beta chain occurred many times. TCRdb called the reads again in MiXCR, with one record for every CDR3 protein. The table has approximately 500,000 distinct CDR3 sequences, 16% seen once; the top ten hold around 25%. The data were taken from a study of T cell repertoires in cytomegalovirus infection. On the study more broadly: Matching HLA type and CMV infection were both indicated by public TCR beta signatures.

This TCR was recovered from a human donor in good health (CMV status not recorded). Some clones in this sample may be carry-over from other donors' samples. The sequenced sample was CD8+ T cells from PBMCs.

The CDR3 bases are TGTGCCAGCAGATGGACAACATCCTACGAGCAGTACTTC. It yields the protein CASRWTTSYEQYF. The V gene is TRBV27, the J gene TRBJ2-7; a weak D match, TRBD1 (5 bases). Looked up from germline, CDR1 is MNHEY and CDR2 is SMNVEV (reference sequence). The CDR3 has 13 residues. V was cut by 6 bases and J by 1 base, with 10 bases left in between.